These 16 T cell receptor beta chains came from one sample sequenced in a study of blood T cell repertoires in COVID-19. TCRdb's table, derived via immunoSEQ multiplex PCR, lists solely in-frame clones and lacks some. The data contain approximately 120,000 clones, around 70% of them singletons. The source material was peripheral blood. Every receptor here comes from a man older than 75 with COVID-19, enrolled during active disease.

In its sample, this clone was seen once. The V and J genes are TRBV5-5 and TRBJ2-2; TRBD2 aligns across 7 bases. There are 15 residues in the CDR3. Germline CDR1 reads SGHKS; CDR2 reads YYEKEE (reference sequence). The V and J ends lost 4 bases and 7 bases, in that order; junction bases with no gene match: 10. The CDR3 nucleotides are TGTGCCAGCAGCCTACGGACGGGGAGGGGCGGGGAGCTGTTTTTT. Its protein product is CASSLRTGRGGELFF.

The genes are TRBV5-1 and TRBJ2-1; possible D gene TRBD2, 6 bases. V gave up 5 bases and J gave up 0 bases, with 15 bases separating them. Germline CDR1 SGHRS, CDR2 YFSETQ. The length of the CDR3 is 16 residues. The CDR3 loop is CASSYGAGLSYNEQFF. CDR3 sequence (DNA): TGCGCCAGCAGTTATGGAGCGGGCCTCTCCTACAATGAGCAGTTCTTC.

This chain links TRBV6-2 or TRBV6-3 with TRBJ2-3; 11 nucleotides align to TRBD1. The V gene's germline CDR1 is MNHEY and CDR2 SVGEGT. The CDR3 consists of 16 residues. The J segment lost 3 bases and the V segment lost 4 bases, leaving 6 bases of the junction unmatched. CDR3 protein: CASSSGTGGRTDTQYF. As DNA, the CDR3 is TGTGCCAGCAGTTCGGGGACAGGGGGACGGACAGATACGCAGTATTTT.

V gene TRBV10-3 combines with J gene TRBJ2-3, with TRBD1 matching 9 bases. The CDR3 length is 15 residues. Losses at the gene ends were 6 bases for V and 2 bases for J; bases not matched to a gene: 6. The germline CDR1 and CDR2 sequences are ENHRY and SYGVKD. The CDR3 loop is CAISAGTGLTDTQYF. The CDR3 DNA sequence: TGTGCCATCAGCGCCGGGACAGGGCTCACAGATACGCAGTATTTT.

The chain recombines TRBV24-1 with TRBJ2-1; 7 bases agree with TRBD1. The CDR3 extends over 13 amino acids. V lost 7 bases to trimming and J lost 13 bases; unmatched junction nucleotides: 12. Germline CDR1 and CDR2: KGHDR and SFDVKD. The chain's CDR3 is CATREGVRGRQFF. The DNA of the CDR3 is TGTGCCACCAGGGAAGGGGTGAGGGGGCGCCAGTTCTTC.

In its sample, this clone was seen a few times. The CDR3 spells CASSSEYNEQFF. The CDR3 DNA follows: TGTGCCAGCAGCTCTGAGTACAATGAGCAGTTCTTC. V gene TRBV11-2 combines with J gene TRBJ2-1; D unclear. Germline V CDR1 and CDR2: SGHAT, FQNNGV. Trimming shortened V by 4 bases and J by 4 bases, and 5 bases separated the two germline ends. This CDR3 contains 12 residues.

This rearrangement joins TRBV19 to TRBJ1-6; 8 positions match TRBD1. CDR3 length: 15 residues. Germline V gene sequence: CDR1 LNHDA, CDR2 SQIVND (reference sequence). Trimming at V came to 4 bases and at J to 7 bases, leaving 6 bases not matched to a gene. In DNA form, the CDR3 reads TGTGCCAGTAGTACGGGACAGGCCCAAAATTCACCCCTCCACTTT. Its protein product is CASSTGQAQNSPLHF.

The chain has TRBV7-2 and TRBJ1-3, with 7 bases lining up with TRBD1. The CDR3 is 16 residues long. V lost 3 bases and J lost 3; bases outside the gene matches: 8. The V gene's germline CDR1 is SGHTA and CDR2 FQGNSA. The CDR3 region has the DNA TGTGCCAGCAGCTTCGCCACAGGGGTTGGTGGAAACACCATATATTTT. This gives the protein CASSFATGVGGNTIYF.

V is TRBV4-2 and J is TRBJ2-3, with D perhaps TRBD2 (6 bases). Germline CDR1 is LGHNA and CDR2 is YNFKEQ. This CDR3 has 16 residues. The V and J ends lost 4 bases and 5 bases respectively, with 19 bases between them. The CDR3 loop is CASSPQTSLQQDTQYF. Written as DNA, the CDR3 is TGTGCCAGCAGCCCCCAGACTAGTTTGCAGCAAGATACGCAGTATTTT.

The chain links TRBV28 to TRBJ2-2, with TRBD2 matching over 7 bases. Germline CDR1 is MDHEN and CDR2 is SYDVKM. The CDR3 is 17 residues long. V was clipped by 3 bases and J by 3 bases; unmatched bases: 10. The DNA for the CDR3 is TGTGCCAGCAGTTTCCCAGCCCAACGGGAGGACACCGGGGAGCTGTTTTTT. As protein: CASSFPAQREDTGELFF.

This clone was found a few times. J is TRBJ2-5 and V is TRBV5-1; the match to TRBD1 covers 8 bases. The germline CDR1 and CDR2 sequences are SGHRS and YFSETQ. CDR3 length equals 13 residues. Unmatched junction bases numbered 3, after V lost 4 bases and J lost 4 bases. The CDR3 DNA reads TGCGCCAGCAGCATAGGACAGGGAGAGACCCAGTACTTC. Protein sequence: CASSIGQGETQYF. Filled out from reference TRBV5-1 and TRBJ2-5, the complete variable domain reads KAGVTQTPRYLIKTRGQQVTLSCSPISGHRSVSWYQQTPGQGLQFLFEYFSETQRNKGNFPGRFSGRQFSNSRSEMNVSTLELGDSALYLCASSIGQGETQYFGPGTRLLVL.

In DNA, the CDR3 is TGCAGTGCTAGTGACAGGGTGAGAGGCAATCAGCCCCAGCATTTT. It is translated as CSASDRVRGNQPQHF. The V call is TRBV20-1, the J call TRBJ1-5; 7 bases match TRBD1. V lost 3 bases and J lost 2; bases outside the gene matches: 7. Germline V CDR1 and CDR2: DFQATT, SNEGSKA (reference sequence). This CDR3 region has 15 residues.

The rearrangement uses TRBV6-1 and TRBJ2-7; 7 nucleotides match TRBD2. J lost 3 bases, V lost 2 bases, and 7 bases had no gene match. The CDR3 has 15 amino acids. Per germline, CDR1 MNHNS and CDR2 SASEGT. CDR3 protein: CASSESAGLHYEQYF. The CDR3 nucleotides read TGTGCCAGCAGTGAATCCGCGGGACTACACTACGAGCAGTACTTC.

This clone appeared a few times. CDR3 region: CASSYASGSFYEQYF. The CDR3, as DNA: TGTGCCAGCAGTTACGCTAGCGGGAGTTTTTACGAGCAGTACTTC. The rearrangement joins TRBV6-6 to TRBJ2-7, with TRBD2 identical over 10 bases. With V trimmed by 2 bases and J by 4 bases, 5 bases remained unmatched. Germline V lookup: CDR1 MNHNY, CDR2 SVGAGI (reference sequence). The CDR3 runs 15 residues.

The V gene is TRBV4-2, the J gene TRBJ1-4; D gene uncertain. This CDR3 region has 15 residues. The V end lost 4 bases, the J end lost 0 bases, and 9 bases lay between the germline ends. Per germline, CDR1 LGHNA and CDR2 YNFKEQ. This CDR3 is CASSPNSATNEKLFF. For the CDR3, the DNA is TGTGCCAGCAGCCCCAACAGTGCAACTAATGAAAAACTGTTTTTT.

The chain recombines TRBV24-1 with TRBJ2-5; 7 bases map to TRBD1. The CDR3 spans 15 residues. The trim removed 2 bases at V and 5 bases at J, leaving 7 bases unmatched. Germline assignment: CDR1 KGHDR and CDR2 SFDVKD. In DNA, the CDR3 is TGTGCCACCAGTGATTCAGGACAGGTGCTGGAGACCCAGTACTTC. It is translated as CATSDSGQVLETQYF.